Presented here are 27 T cell receptor beta chains from one specimen sequenced in a study of T-cell memory formation after mild COVID-19. MiXCR, run by TCRdb on the 5' RACE reads, gives a single entry per CDR3 protein. The sample consists of under 600,000 distinct CDR3 sequences, about a fifth of them appearing once. Sequencing used PBMCs or a T cell subset sorted from them (not recorded which). These receptors originate from an adult woman who had mild COVID-19 (a few samples of this study predate the infection). Cell type and time point are not known.

The chain employs TRBV6-6 and TRBJ1-1, with 10 nucleotides matching TRBD1. The CDR3 is 17 residues long. V lost 8 bases, J lost 0 bases, and 12 bases stayed unmatched. From germline, CDR1 is MNHNY and CDR2 SVGAGI (reference sequence). For the CDR3, the DNA is TGTGCCAGCGGGACACCGGGACAGGGGCTCATGAACACTGAAGCTTTCTTT. Translated, it gives CASGTPGQGLMNTEAFF.

This chain connects TRBV7-2 to TRBJ2-7, with unresolved D. Trimming cost V 3 bases and J 6 bases, with 12 bases left between them. CDR1 and CDR2 (germline): SGHTA, FQGNSA. The CDR3 extends over 13 amino acids. The CDR3 nucleotides read TGTGCCAGCAGCTTCAGGATATTGCCCGAGCAGTACTTC. Protein product: CASSFRILPEQYF.

The chain couples TRBV12-3 or TRBV12-4 to TRBJ1-2; D uncertain. This CDR3 contains 12 residues. The V gene lost 8 bases and the J gene lost 8 bases, with 15 bases spanning the gap. CDR3 region: CASGRGMWGYTF. The CDR3 bases are TGTGCCAGCGGACGGGGAATGTGGGGCTACACCTTC.

V is TRBV30 and J is TRBJ2-7, with unresolved D. The V end lost 0 bases, the J end lost 0 bases, and 6 bases lay between the germline ends. CDR3 length equals 13 residues. CDR1 GTSNPN and CDR2 SVGIG come from the germline V gene (reference sequence). In DNA, the CDR3 is TGTGCCTGGAGTGTAACGGACTCCTACGAGCAGTACTTC. The encoded protein is CAWSVTDSYEQYF.

The chain links TRBV5-1 to TRBJ1-1; the D is unclear. This CDR3 contains 14 residues. Deletions cut 1 base from V and 1 base from J, with 8 bases between. Germline lookup yields CDR1 SGHRS and CDR2 YFSETQ. The CDR3 nucleotides read TGCGCCAGCAGCTTGATCGGAGAGAACACTGAAGCTTTCTTT. As protein: CASSLIGENTEAFF.

This clonotype was observed at least ten times. The rearrangement joins TRBV7-6 to TRBJ1-2; 7 nucleotides agree with TRBD1. The CDR3 is 13 residues long. Losses at the gene ends were 5 bases for V and 5 bases for J; bases not matched to a gene: 5. Germline V gene lookup returns CDR1 SGHVS and CDR2 FNYEAQ. CDR3 nucleotides: TGTGCCAGCAGCACGTTACAGGGGTATGGCTACACCTTC. This translates into CASSTLQGYGYTF. Full variable domain (outside the CDR3, taken from reference TRBV7-6 and TRBJ1-2): GAGVSQSPRYKVTKRGQDVALRCDPISGHVSLYWYRQALGQGPEFLTYFNYEAQQDKSGLPNDRFSAERPEGSISTLTIQRTEQRDSAMYRCASSTLQGYGYTFGSGTRLTVV.

Concerning this clonotype: The junction departs from germline at one end; a sequencing error may be responsible. The gene calls are TRBV12-3 or TRBV12-4 and TRBJ1-2, with D perhaps TRBD1 (6 bases). The CDR3 extends over 13 amino acids. CDR3 DNA: TGTGCCAGCAGCCCTGGTGGGGGCCTTTTAGCAGACTTC. The encoded protein is CASSPGGGLLADF.

This clonotype was observed at least ten times. The rearrangement joins TRBV11-2 to TRBJ2-4; tentative D call: TRBD2 (6 bases). Per the germline V gene, CDR1 is SGHAT and CDR2 is FQNNGV. V was pared by 5 bases and J by 0 bases, with 17 bases between. CDR3 length: 17 amino acids. The DNA for the CDR3 is TGTGCCAGCAGCCCCCGAGGCGGGGATATAGCCAAAAACATTCAGTACTTC. It codes for CASSPRGGDIAKNIQYF.

This clonotype was found a few times. J is TRBJ1-1 and V is TRBV29-1; D is unclear. The V end lost 8 bases, the J end lost 1 base, and 11 bases lay between the germline ends. CDR1 is SQVTM and CDR2 is ANQGSEA in the germline V gene. This CDR3 region has 12 residues. The CDR3 reads CSYFGSNTEAFF. The DNA of the CDR3 is TGCAGCTATTTCGGCTCGAACACTGAAGCTTTCTTT.

The chain recombines TRBV20-1 with TRBJ1-2; 7 bases agree with TRBD1. Trimming at V came to 3 bases and at J to 4 bases, leaving 8 bases not matched to a gene. The germline gives CDR1 DFQATT, CDR2 SNEGSKA (reference sequence). The CDR3 extends over 14 amino acids. The CDR3, as DNA: TGCAGTGCTAGGAACAGGGGTGCCGGCTATGGCTACACCTTC. Its translation is CSARNRGAGYGYTF.

V gene TRBV13 combines with J gene TRBJ2-5; 7 nucleotides agree with TRBD1. The trim removed 4 bases at V and 4 bases at J, leaving 6 bases unmatched. The CDR3 consists of 14 residues. Germline-derived CDR1 and CDR2 are PRHDT and FYEKMQ (reference sequence). The CDR3 is CASSSGQWGETQYF. CDR3 in DNA: TGTGCCAGCAGCTCGGGACAGTGGGGAGAGACCCAGTACTTC.

V gene TRBV7-9 combines with J gene TRBJ2-7, with D tentatively TRBD2 (5 bases). The V gene's germline CDR1 is SEHNR and CDR2 FQNEAQ (reference sequence). The V and J ends lost 1 base and 3 bases respectively, with 13 bases between them. The CDR3 runs 15 residues. CDR3: CASSLGGLLGYEQYF. CDR3 coding DNA: TGTGCCAGCAGCTTAGGAGGGTTGCTTGGCTACGAGCAGTACTTC.

This clonotype was seen a handful of times. V gene TRBV9 combines with J gene TRBJ2-5; 7 bases fit TRBD1. Germline values: CDR1 SGDLS, CDR2 YYNGEE. J was trimmed by 2 bases and V by 3 bases; bases with no gene match: 1. This CDR3 is 13 amino acids long. The CDR3 loop is CASSEQGQETQYF. The DNA of the CDR3 is TGTGCCAGCAGCGAACAGGGGCAAGAGACCCAGTACTTC.

The chain is built from TRBV20-1 and TRBJ1-6, with TRBD1 as a possible D gene (5 bases). V gave up 3 bases and J gave up 7 bases, with 16 bases separating them. This CDR3 region has 15 residues. Germline V CDR1 and CDR2: DFQATT, SNEGSKA (reference sequence). The CDR3 sequence is CSARGRESRNSPLHF. The DNA of the CDR3 is TGCAGTGCTAGGGGGCGGGAGAGTAGGAATTCACCCCTCCACTTT.

The chain employs TRBV24-1 and TRBJ2-5; no firm D call. V lost 4 bases and J lost 0, with 5 bases in between. The CDR3 loop spans 13 amino acids. Germline V gives CDR1 KGHDR, CDR2 SFDVKD. The CDR3 spells CATSDLNQETQYF. CDR3 DNA sequence: TGTGCCACCAGTGACCTCAACCAAGAGACCCAGTACTTC.

The gene calls are TRBV4-1 and TRBJ2-7, with 9 bases matching TRBD1. Unmatched junction bases numbered 5, after V lost 3 bases and J lost 2 bases. Germline V gives CDR1 MGHRA, CDR2 YSYEKL. The CDR3 length is 15 residues. The CDR3 here is CASSHGTGIAYEQYF. The CDR3 region has the DNA TGCGCCAGCAGCCACGGGACAGGGATAGCCTACGAGCAGTACTTC.

This chain links TRBV30 with TRBJ2-1, with 8 bases fitting TRBD1. The CDR3 is 16 amino acids. V trimming: 0 bases; J trimming: 10 bases; junction bases outside the gene matches: 14. CDR1 is GTSNPN, CDR2 SVGIG, per germline (reference sequence). The CDR3 bases are TGTGCCTGGAGTGTACTGGGACAGGCCCCAAGAATCGAGCAGTTCTTC. This sequence encodes CAWSVLGQAPRIEQFF.

V usage is TRBV21-1 and J usage is TRBJ1-2; the listed D gene, TRBD1, was not tested against the DNA. TRBV21-1 is a recognized pseudogene. The CDR3 length is 18 residues. CDR3 residues: CASSFIPPRQTGGNGYTF. The CDR3 coding sequence is TGTGCCAGCAGCTTCATCCCCCCGCGGCAAACAGGGGGAAATGGCTACACCTTC.

The chain carries TRBV5-1 and TRBJ2-7; 7 nucleotides agree with TRBD1. The J segment lost 4 bases and the V segment lost 4 bases, leaving 11 bases of the junction unmatched. The germline V gene encodes CDR1 SGHRS and CDR2 YFSETQ. This CDR3 has 15 residues. CDR3 DNA: TGCGCCAGCAGCCGGTTGACAGGGCAGTCGTACGAGCAGTACTTC. It specifies CASSRLTGQSYEQYF.

This clonotype came up a few times. This chain uses TRBV25-1 with TRBJ1-2, with 9 bases that match TRBD1. The CDR3 has 15 amino acids. Unmatched junction bases numbered 3, after V lost 1 base and J lost 3 bases. Germline V lookup: CDR1 MGHDK, CDR2 SYGVNS. For the CDR3, the DNA is TGTGCCAGCAGTGAATCGACAGGGGGATACTATGGCTACACCTTC. Translated: CASSESTGGYYGYTF.

The chain uses TRBV5-1 and TRBJ2-5, with 7 positions matching TRBD1. After removal of 4 bases from V and 2 bases from J, the junction contained 8 bases not matched to a gene. The germline CDR1 and CDR2 sequences are SGHRS and YFSETQ. The CDR3 extends over 15 amino acids. Written as DNA, the CDR3 is TGCGCCAGCAGCCCCTTCGACAGGGTTCAAGAGACCCAGTACTTC. Translation gives CASSPFDRVQETQYF.

The chain carries TRBV28 and TRBJ2-5, with 10 bases aligning to TRBD2. The CDR3 runs to 16 residues. V was clipped by 6 bases and J by 1 base; unmatched bases: 8. Looked up from germline, CDR1 is MDHEN and CDR2 is SYDVKM. CDR3 protein: CASRSATSGFQETQYF. The CDR3 DNA sequence: TGTGCCAGCAGGTCCGCGACTAGCGGGTTCCAAGAGACCCAGTACTTC.

About this clonotype itself: Mismatch with germline at one junction end may stem from a read error. The CDR3 loop is CATSAAYNEQFF. The DNA for the CDR3 is TGTGCCACCAGTGCCGCTTACAATGAGCAGTTCTTC. The chain carries TRBV6-5 and TRBJ2-1; D unresolved. The germline V gene has CDR1 MNHEY and CDR2 SVGAGI. The CDR3 contains 12 residues.

In this sample, this clonotype turned up a few times. J is TRBJ2-1 and V is TRBV5-1; either TRBD1 or TRBD2 may supply D (5 bases each). The CDR3 runs 13 residues. V lost 7 bases and J lost 2, with 10 bases in between. CDR1 is SGHRS and CDR2 is YFSETQ in the germline V gene. CDR3 residues: CASGGATYNEQFF. CDR3 sequence (DNA): TGCGCCAGCGGGGGAGCAACCTACAATGAGCAGTTCTTC. Looking up the rest from reference TRBV5-1 and TRBJ2-1 gives the full variable domain: KAGVTQTPRYLIKTRGQQVTLSCSPISGHRSVSWYQQTPGQGLQFLFEYFSETQRNKGNFPGRFSGRQFSNSRSEMNVSTLELGDSALYLCASGGATYNEQFFGPGTRLTVL.

The genes are TRBV12-3 or TRBV12-4 and TRBJ1-2; possible D gene TRBD1, 5 bases. This CDR3 region has 18 residues. The V end was cut by 0 bases, the J end by 0 bases, with 17 bases between. CDR3 bases: TGTGCCAGCAGTTTAGCGCGAATGAGGGGCTTAGCTAACTATGGCTACACCTTC. It translates to CASSLARMRGLANYGYTF.

The rearrangement joins TRBV12-3 or TRBV12-4 to TRBJ2-7; D tentatively fits TRBD1 or TRBD2 (5 bases each). Trimming removed 4 bases at V and 9 bases at J, with 19 bases between. CDR3 length: 14 residues. CDR3 bases: TGTGCCAGCAGTTCTCCGGGACCTCGGGTACGGCAGTACTTC. Translated: CASSSPGPRVRQYF.

The chain joins TRBV20-1 to TRBJ2-5, with 10 bases matching TRBD2. Germline CDR1 DFQATT, CDR2 SNEGSKA (reference sequence). With V trimmed by 5 bases and J by 5 bases, 8 bases remained unmatched. The CDR3 runs 14 residues. This chain's CDR3 is CSAGALAGVETQYF. The CDR3 DNA sequence: TGCAGTGCTGGAGCTCTAGCGGGGGTCGAGACCCAGTACTTC.